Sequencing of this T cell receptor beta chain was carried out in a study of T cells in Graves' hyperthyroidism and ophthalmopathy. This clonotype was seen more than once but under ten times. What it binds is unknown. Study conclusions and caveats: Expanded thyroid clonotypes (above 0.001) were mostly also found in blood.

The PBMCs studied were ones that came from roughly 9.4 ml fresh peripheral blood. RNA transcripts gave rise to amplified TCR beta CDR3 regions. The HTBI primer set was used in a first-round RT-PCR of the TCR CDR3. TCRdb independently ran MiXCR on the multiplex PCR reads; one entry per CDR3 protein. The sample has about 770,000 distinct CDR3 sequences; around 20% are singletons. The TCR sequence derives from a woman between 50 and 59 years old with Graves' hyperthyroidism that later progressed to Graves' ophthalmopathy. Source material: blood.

The CDR3 protein is CASSFNTGSEEKLFF. Here the CDR3 DNA reads TGTGCCAGCAGCTTCAACACAGGGTCAGAGGAAAAACTGTTTTTT. V gene TRBV7-9 combines with J gene TRBJ1-4; tentatively, D is TRBD1 (6 bases). Trimming cost V 3 bases and J 8 bases, with 16 bases left between them. Germline values: CDR1 SEHNR, CDR2 FQNEAQ (reference sequence). The CDR3 is 15 amino acids.